A selection of T cell receptor beta chains follows, all from one sample in a study of blood T cell repertoires in COVID-19. Sequencing used immunoSEQ multiplex PCR; TCRdb keeps in-frame clones, though not all of them. Of about 130,000 clones in the sample, around 83% were seen once. Sequencing input: peripheral blood. These receptors were collected from a woman at least 80 years old with acute or convalescent COVID-19. Each CDR3 is given with its conserved first and last residue. The D gene is left open where the match is weak.

>NA|TRBV6-5
CASSYSSSGRGYTF
>NA|TRBV5-4
CASSSNGDSTDTQYF
>NA|TRBV6-5
CASSFHRAYGYTF
>NA|TRBV9
CASSFGQFFNEQFF
>TRBD2|TRBV6-4
CASSDSASGGADEQFF
>NA|TRBV7-8
CASSLAVEETQYF
>NA|TRBV14
CASRAASGTEAFF
>NA|TRBV4-3
CASSQVPLQGLNTEAFF
>NA|TRBV11-2
CASSRSGVNYGYTF
>TRBD2|TRBV7-2
CASSLFGIAGITDTQYF
>NA|TRBV19
CASSGRTGYGYTF
>NA|TRBV6-6
CASRSGTLDNSPLHF
>NA|TRBV4-1
CASSLRRVLLNGTDTQYF
>TRBD2|TRBV6-5
CASRTSGLGDTQYF
>NA|TRBV4-2
CASSQPTSPLGLNQPQHF
>NA|TRBV6-6
CASSYLDSTQETQYF
>TRBD2|TRBV7-2
CASSIGGASYNEQFF
>TRBD1|TRBV29-1
CSADRDKDTQYF
>TRBD1|TRBV4-1
CASSLGQVPSYEQYF
>NA|TRBV7-8
CASSLPLGRGGNEKLFF
>TRBD1|TRBV6-5
CASKGGTGGEKLFF
>TRBD1|TRBV5-1
CASSPGTGRNQPQHF
>NA|TRBV19
CASSMIQGNQPQHF
>NA|TRBV21-1
CASKKDRERMNTEAFF
>NA|TRBV10-3
CAISESEGGSVLDTQYF
>TRBD2|TRBV5-1
CASNLAGERTDTQYF
>NA|TRBV3-1/TRBV3-2
CASSDRYYGYTF
>TRBD2|TRBV11-3
CASSLDSGGYNEQFF
>NA|TRBV4-3
CASSQGTATNEKLFF
>TRBD2|TRBV3-1/TRBV3-2
CASSLGGGEQYF
>NA|TRBV3-1/TRBV3-2
CASSQDWGRDYNSPLHF
>TRBD2|TRBV10-1
CASSGSSGGTDTQYF
>NA|TRBV30
CAWSVPIRDLYNSPLHF